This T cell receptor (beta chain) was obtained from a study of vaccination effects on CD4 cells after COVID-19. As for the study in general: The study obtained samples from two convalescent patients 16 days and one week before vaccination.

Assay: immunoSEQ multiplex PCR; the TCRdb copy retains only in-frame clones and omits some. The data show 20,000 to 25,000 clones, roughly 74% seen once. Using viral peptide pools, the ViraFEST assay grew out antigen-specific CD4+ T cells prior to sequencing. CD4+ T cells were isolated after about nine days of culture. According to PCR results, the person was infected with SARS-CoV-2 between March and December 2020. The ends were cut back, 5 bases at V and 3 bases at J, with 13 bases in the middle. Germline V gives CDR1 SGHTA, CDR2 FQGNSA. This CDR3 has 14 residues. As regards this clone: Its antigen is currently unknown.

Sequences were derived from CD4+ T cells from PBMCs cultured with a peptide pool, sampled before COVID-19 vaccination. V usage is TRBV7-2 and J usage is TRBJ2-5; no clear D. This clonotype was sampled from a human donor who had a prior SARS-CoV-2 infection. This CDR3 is CASSPARMKETQYF. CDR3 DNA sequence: TGTGCCAGCAGCCCCGCACGAATGAAAGAGACCCAGTACTTC.